This T cell receptor (beta chain) originates from a study of blood T cell repertoires in COVID-19. About the research overall: PBMCs, B-cell-depleted T cells, or T cells provided the cDNA or gDNA that made up the material.

There are 16 residues in the CDR3. Trimming at V came to 1 base and at J to 0 bases, leaving 4 bases not matched to a gene. Germline V gives CDR1 SGHAT, CDR2 FQNNGV. Original processing notes: Counts of nucleated cells, estimated from reference gene primer amplification, were obtained. Assay: immunoSEQ multiplex PCR; the TCRdb copy retains only in-frame clones and omits some. V and J calls and clone size are given by that table; D and trimming were obtained from the DNA. Among around 400,000 clones listed, more than 75% were seen once. The source of this sequence is a woman in her 30s with COVID-19, enrolled during active disease. Sequencing used peripheral blood. This chain links TRBV11-2 with TRBJ2-3; 7 bases align to TRBD2. CDR3 in DNA: TGTGCCAGCAGCTTAGCGACTAGCCCTAGCACAGATACGCAGTATTTT. As protein: CASSLATSPSTDTQYF.